The 12 T cell receptor beta chains given below trace back to one sample, sequenced in a study of T cell responses to AZD1222 COVID-19 vaccine. Here immunoSEQ multiplex PCR was the method, and the copy in TCRdb shows in-frame clones only, minus some. The repertoire holds roughly 120,000 clones, with roughly 88% as singletons. This specimen consisted of peripheral blood, obtained on day 0 of AZD1222 vaccination. These receptors originate from an adult in good health.

The chain combines TRBV2 with TRBJ1-5; D may be TRBD1 (5 bases). V was pared by 1 base and J by 7 bases, with 11 bases between. CDR3 length equals 14 residues. Germline V CDR1 and CDR2: SNHLY, FYNNEI. The CDR3 DNA reads TGTGCCAGCAGTGAAGGTAGGGGAGGACAGCCCCAGCATTTT. Protein product: CASSEGRGGQPQHF.

The V and J genes are TRBV4-1 and TRBJ2-3, with a tentative D call TRBD1 (5 bases). This CDR3 spans 16 amino acids. CDR1 is MGHRA, CDR2 YSYEKL, per germline. Trimming shortened V by 1 base and J by 0 bases, and 11 bases separated the two germline ends. The CDR3 here is CASSQVQGSSTDTQYF. The DNA of the CDR3 is TGCGCCAGCAGCCAAGTTCAGGGCTCTAGCACAGATACGCAGTATTTT.

The V and J genes are TRBV28 and TRBJ2-7; tentatively, D is TRBD1 or TRBD2 (6 bases each). Trimming removed 3 bases from V and 0 bases from J, with 12 bases in between. The CDR3 loop spans 15 amino acids. Germline CDR1 is MDHEN and CDR2 is SYDVKM. CDR3 DNA sequence: TGTGCCAGCAGTTTTGCCAGGGGACTCTCCTACGAGCAGTACTTC. It encodes CASSFARGLSYEQYF.

This chain joins TRBV5-1 and TRBJ2-7; 12 nucleotides line up with TRBD1. V gave up 3 bases and J gave up 1 base; unmatched junction bases: 5. CDR1 is SGHRS, CDR2 YFSETQ, per germline. The CDR3 spans 16 residues. The CDR3 nucleotides read TGCGCCAGCAGCTCCGGGACAGGGGGCGCGTCCTACGAGCAGTACTTC. Amino acid sequence: CASSSGTGGASYEQYF.

This clone occurred once. CDR3 in amino acids: CASSLRRTVATYEQYF. The CDR3 DNA is TGTGCCAGCTCCTTAAGGAGGACAGTGGCGACCTACGAGCAGTACTTC. The rearrangement joins TRBV2 to TRBJ2-7; TRBD1 is a possible D gene (6 bases). Deletions cut 8 bases from V and 2 bases from J, with 22 bases between. The CDR3 consists of 16 residues. From germline, CDR1 is SNHLY and CDR2 FYNNEI.

This chain connects TRBV5-4 to TRBJ2-7; the match to TRBD2 covers 11 bases. In germline, CDR1 is SGHNT, CDR2 YYREEE (reference sequence). Losses at the gene ends were 0 bases for V and 1 base for J; bases not matched to a gene: 0. The CDR3 is 15 residues long. The CDR3, as DNA: TGTGCCAGCAGCTTGGTAGCGGGGGGGTCCTACGAGCAGTACTTC. Protein product: CASSLVAGGSYEQYF.

V gene TRBV5-1 combines with J gene TRBJ1-1; D is unresolved. V shed 0 bases and J shed 1 base, with 10 bases lying between them. Germline V CDR1 and CDR2: SGHRS, YFSETQ. The CDR3 consists of 15 residues. In DNA form, the CDR3 reads TGCGCCAGCAGCTTGGCCGCGGGGAAGAACACTGAAGCTTTCTTT. It is translated as CASSLAAGKNTEAFF.

The V and J genes are TRBV2 and TRBJ2-7, with D uncertain. This CDR3 spans 13 amino acids. Germline CDR1 and CDR2: SNHLY and FYNNEI. The ends were cut back, 0 bases at V and 7 bases at J, with 10 bases in the middle. The CDR3 sequence: CASSEAVALEQYF. The CDR3 DNA reads as TGTGCCAGCAGTGAAGCGGTCGCCCTGGAGCAGTACTTC.

This CDR3 is CSAGQWGAYEQYF. The CDR3 DNA is TGCAGCGCAGGCCAATGGGGTGCCTACGAGCAGTACTTC. The chain combines TRBV29-1 with TRBJ2-7; no firm D call. V dropped 7 bases and J dropped 2 bases, with 15 bases sitting between them. The CDR3 contains 13 residues. In germline, CDR1 is SQVTM, CDR2 ANQGSEA.

Only a few counts were recorded for this clone. The chain employs TRBV4-3 and TRBJ1-4; D is uncertain. This CDR3 is 16 amino acids long. CDR1 LGHNA and CDR2 YSLEER come from the germline V gene. Trimming took 4 bases from V and 8 from J, leaving 20 bases between them. The CDR3 region has the DNA TGCGCCAGCAGCCGAAATCCCTCGGGAGTGGAGGAAAAACTGTTTTTT. Translation gives CASSRNPSGVEEKLFF.

This chain connects TRBV29-1 to TRBJ2-1; TRBD2 matches at 9 bases. The CDR3 is made up of 14 amino acids. Germline loops: CDR1 SQVTM, CDR2 ANQGSEA. Trimming took 6 bases from V and 4 from J; bases not matched to a gene: 7. Here the CDR3 reads CSVVAGAFYNEQFF. Here the CDR3 DNA reads TGCAGCGTAGTAGCGGGGGCTTTTTACAATGAGCAGTTCTTC.

This clone was picked up one time. The V call is TRBV28, the J call TRBJ2-7, with 10 positions matching TRBD2. The CDR3 sequence is 12 residues long. J was trimmed by 5 bases and V by 8 bases; bases with no gene match: 3. CDR1 is MDHEN, CDR2 SYDVKM, per germline. The chain's CDR3 is CASQRGGDEQYF. The CDR3 DNA reads TGTGCCAGCCAGCGGGGGGGCGACGAGCAGTACTTC.